A single sample gave rise to the 3 T cell receptor beta chains below, sequenced in a study of Ad26.COV2.S vaccination and SARS-CoV-2 variants. Indicated treatment: 15 to 20 received Ad26.COV2.S at low or high dose, single or two shots; a few received placebo; per-sample allocation not given. Sampling took place 63 days after the first vaccine or placebo injection. Profiling relied on immunoSEQ multiplex PCR, and the TCRdb table lists in-frame clones only, not all of them. Of around 450,000 clones in the sample, around 90% were seen once. Sequencing used peripheral blood, obtained in a trial of Ad26.COV2.S vaccine versus placebo. Receptor source: a person between 18 and 59 years old who received the Ad26.COV2.S COVID-19 vaccine or a placebo.

The chain combines TRBV6-1 with TRBJ2-7; no clear D. V dropped 2 bases and J dropped 2 bases, with 10 bases sitting between them. CDR1 is MNHNS and CDR2 is SASEGT in the germline V gene. The CDR3 is 14 residues long. The CDR3 DNA sequence: TGTGCCAGCAGTGAAAGCTGGGGTACCTACGAGCAGTACTTC. Amino acid sequence: CASSESWGTYEQYF.

The rearrangement joins TRBV6-5 to TRBJ2-1; D call uncertain. Germline V CDR1 and CDR2: MNHEY, SVGAGI. The CDR3 runs to 15 residues. Trimming pared 6 bases from V and 8 bases from J, leaving 20 bases between. CDR3 loop: CASRYTVIKFDEQFF. CDR3 nucleotide sequence: TGTGCCAGCAGGTATACAGTAATCAAGTTTGATGAGCAGTTCTTC.

J is TRBJ2-7 and V is TRBV18; possibly TRBD2 for D (5 bases). Trimming pared 3 bases from V and 0 bases from J, leaving 15 bases between. This CDR3 is built from 16 residues. Germline-derived CDR1 and CDR2 are KGHSH and LQKENI. The CDR3: CASSPLSTSGSYEQYF. The CDR3 DNA reads TGTGCCAGCTCACCCTTGTCCACTAGTGGCTCCTACGAGCAGTACTTC.